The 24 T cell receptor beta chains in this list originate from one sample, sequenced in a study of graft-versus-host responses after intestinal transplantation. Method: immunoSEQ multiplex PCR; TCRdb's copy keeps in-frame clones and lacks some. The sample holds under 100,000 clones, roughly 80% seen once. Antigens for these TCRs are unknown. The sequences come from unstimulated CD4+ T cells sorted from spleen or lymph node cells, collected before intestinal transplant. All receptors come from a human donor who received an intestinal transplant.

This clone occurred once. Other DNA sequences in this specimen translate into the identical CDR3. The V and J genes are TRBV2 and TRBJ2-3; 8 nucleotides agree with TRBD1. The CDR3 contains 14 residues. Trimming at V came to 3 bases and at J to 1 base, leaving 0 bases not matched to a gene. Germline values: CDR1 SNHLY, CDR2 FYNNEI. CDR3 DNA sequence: TGTGCCAGCAGTGACAGGGGGCGCACAGATACGCAGTATTTT. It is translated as CASSDRGRTDTQYF.

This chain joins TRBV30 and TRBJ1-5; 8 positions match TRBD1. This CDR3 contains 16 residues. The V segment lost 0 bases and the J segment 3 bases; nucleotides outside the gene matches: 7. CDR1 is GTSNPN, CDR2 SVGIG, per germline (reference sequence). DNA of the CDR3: TGTGCCTGGAGTGTACCATTGGGACAGGTCAATCAGCCCCAGCATTTT. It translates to CAWSVPLGQVNQPQHF. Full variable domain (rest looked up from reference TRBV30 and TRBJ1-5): SQTIHQWPATLVQPVGSPLSLECTVEGTSNPNLYWYRQAAGRGLQLLFYSVGIGQISSEVPQNLSASRPQDRQFILSSKKLLLSDSGFYLCAWSVPLGQVNQPQHFGDGTRLSIL.

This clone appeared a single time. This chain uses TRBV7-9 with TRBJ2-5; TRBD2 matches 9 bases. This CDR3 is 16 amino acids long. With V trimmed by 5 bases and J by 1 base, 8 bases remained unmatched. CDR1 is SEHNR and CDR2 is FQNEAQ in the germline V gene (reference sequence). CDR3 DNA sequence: TGTGCCAGCAGCCGCGGGAGCGGGGGGCTCCAAGAGACCCAGTACTTC. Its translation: CASSRGSGGLQETQYF.

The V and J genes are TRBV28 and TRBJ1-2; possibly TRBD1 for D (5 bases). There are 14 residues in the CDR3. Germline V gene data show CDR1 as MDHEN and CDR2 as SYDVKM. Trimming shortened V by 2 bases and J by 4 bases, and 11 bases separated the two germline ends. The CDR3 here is CASSLIQALYGYTF. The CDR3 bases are TGTGCCAGCAGTTTAATACAGGCCCTCTATGGCTACACCTTC.

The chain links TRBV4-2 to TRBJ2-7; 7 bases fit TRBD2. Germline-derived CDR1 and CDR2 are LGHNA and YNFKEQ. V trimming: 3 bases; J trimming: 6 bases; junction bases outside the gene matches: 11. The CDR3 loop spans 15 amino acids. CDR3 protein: CASSHAGTMSGEQYF. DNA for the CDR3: TGTGCCAGCAGCCATGCCGGGACTATGAGCGGCGAGCAGTACTTC.

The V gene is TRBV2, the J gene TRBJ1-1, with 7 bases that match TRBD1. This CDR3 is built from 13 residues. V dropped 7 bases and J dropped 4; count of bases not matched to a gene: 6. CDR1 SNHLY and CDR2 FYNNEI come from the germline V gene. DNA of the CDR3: TGTGCCAGCACCTTGGACAGGCTCACTGAAGCTTTCTTT. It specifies CASTLDRLTEAFF.

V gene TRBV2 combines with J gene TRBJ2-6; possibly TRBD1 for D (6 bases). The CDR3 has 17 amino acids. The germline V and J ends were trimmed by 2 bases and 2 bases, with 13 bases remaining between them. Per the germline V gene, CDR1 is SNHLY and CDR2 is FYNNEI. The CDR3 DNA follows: TGTGCCAGCAGTGAAAAGCCCTCAGGGGCTGGGGCCAACGTCCTGACTTTC. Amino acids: CASSEKPSGAGANVLTF.

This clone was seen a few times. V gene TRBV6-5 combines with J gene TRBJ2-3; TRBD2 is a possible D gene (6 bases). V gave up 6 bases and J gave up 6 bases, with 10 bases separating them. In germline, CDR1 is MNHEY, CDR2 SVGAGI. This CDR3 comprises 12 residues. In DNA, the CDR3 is TGTGCCAGCAGACCCGGGGGTGATACGCAGTATTTT. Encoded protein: CASRPGGDTQYF.

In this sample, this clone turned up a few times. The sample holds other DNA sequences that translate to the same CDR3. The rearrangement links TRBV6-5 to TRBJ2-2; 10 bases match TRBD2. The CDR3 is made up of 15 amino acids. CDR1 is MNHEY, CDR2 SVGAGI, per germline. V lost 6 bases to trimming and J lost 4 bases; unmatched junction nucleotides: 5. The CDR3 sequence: CASRASGRFTGELFF. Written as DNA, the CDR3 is TGTGCCAGCAGAGCTAGCGGGAGATTCACCGGGGAGCTGTTTTTT.

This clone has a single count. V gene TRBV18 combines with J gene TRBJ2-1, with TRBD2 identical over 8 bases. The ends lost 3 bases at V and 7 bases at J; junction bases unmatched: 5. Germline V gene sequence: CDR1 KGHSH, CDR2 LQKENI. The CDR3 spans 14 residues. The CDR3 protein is CASSPRAGENEQFF. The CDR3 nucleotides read TGTGCCAGCTCACCTAGAGCGGGAGAGAATGAGCAGTTCTTC.

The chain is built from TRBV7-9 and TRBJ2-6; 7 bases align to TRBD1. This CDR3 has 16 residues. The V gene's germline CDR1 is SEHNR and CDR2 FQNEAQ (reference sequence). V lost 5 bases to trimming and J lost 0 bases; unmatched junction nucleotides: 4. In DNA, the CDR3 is TGTGCCAGCAGCGCTAACAGGGGCTCTGGGGCCAACGTCCTGACTTTC. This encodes CASSANRGSGANVLTF.

The CDR3 DNA sequence: TGTGCCAGCAGAAGGACCGGGACTAGCCTCAGAGAGACCCAGTACTTC. This sequence encodes CASRRTGTSLRETQYF. The chain links TRBV7-2 to TRBJ2-5; TRBD2 matches 9 bases. This CDR3 has 16 residues. Per the germline V gene, CDR1 is SGHTA and CDR2 is FQGNSA. J gave up 4 bases and V 6 bases, and 12 bases lay outside the gene matches. Full variable domain (missing parts from reference TRBV7-2 and TRBJ2-5): GAGVSQSPSNKVTEKGKDVELRCDPISGHTALYWYRQSLGQGLEFLIYFQGNSAPDKSGLPSDRFSAERTGGSVSTLTIQRTQQEDSAVYLCASRRTGTSLRETQYFGPGTRLLVL.

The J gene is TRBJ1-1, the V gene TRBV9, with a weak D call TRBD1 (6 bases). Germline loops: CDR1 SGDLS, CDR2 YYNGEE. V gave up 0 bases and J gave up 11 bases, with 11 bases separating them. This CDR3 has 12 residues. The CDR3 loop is CASSVVRGEAFF. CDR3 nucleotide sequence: TGTGCCAGCAGCGTAGTCAGGGGTGAGGCTTTCTTT.

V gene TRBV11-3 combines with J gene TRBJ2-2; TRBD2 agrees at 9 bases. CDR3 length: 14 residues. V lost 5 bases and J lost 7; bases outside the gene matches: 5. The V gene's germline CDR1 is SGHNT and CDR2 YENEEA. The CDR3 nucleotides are TGTGCCAGCAGCACGTGGACTAGCGACGGGGAGCTGTTTTTT. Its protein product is CASSTWTSDGELFF.

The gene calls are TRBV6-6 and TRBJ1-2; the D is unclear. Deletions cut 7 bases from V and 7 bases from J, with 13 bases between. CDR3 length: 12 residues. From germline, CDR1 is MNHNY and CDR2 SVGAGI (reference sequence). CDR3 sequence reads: CASTEAQSGYTF. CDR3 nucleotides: TGTGCCAGCACCGAGGCCCAGAGTGGCTACACCTTC.

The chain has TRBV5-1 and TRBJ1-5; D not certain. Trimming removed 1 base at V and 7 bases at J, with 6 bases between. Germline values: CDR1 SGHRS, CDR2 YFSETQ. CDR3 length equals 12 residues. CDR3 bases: TGCGCCAGCAGCTTGATGCGGCAGCCCCAGCATTTT. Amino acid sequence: CASSLMRQPQHF.

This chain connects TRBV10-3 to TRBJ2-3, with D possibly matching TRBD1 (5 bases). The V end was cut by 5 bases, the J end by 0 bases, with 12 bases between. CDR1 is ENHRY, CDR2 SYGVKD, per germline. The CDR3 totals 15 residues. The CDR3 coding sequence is TGTGCCATCAGTCCACAGGATCTTAGCACAGATACGCAGTATTTT. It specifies CAISPQDLSTDTQYF.

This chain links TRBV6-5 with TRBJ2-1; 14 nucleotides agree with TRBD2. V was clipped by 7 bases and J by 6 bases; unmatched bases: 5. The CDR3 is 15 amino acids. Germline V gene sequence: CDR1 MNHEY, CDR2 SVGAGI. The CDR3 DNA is TGTGCCAGCAAGGGACTAGCGGGAGTAGGCAATGAGCAGTTCTTC. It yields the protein CASKGLAGVGNEQFF.

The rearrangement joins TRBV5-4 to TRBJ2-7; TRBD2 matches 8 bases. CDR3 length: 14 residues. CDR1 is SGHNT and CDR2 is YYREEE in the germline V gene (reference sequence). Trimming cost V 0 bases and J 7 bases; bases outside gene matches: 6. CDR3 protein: CASSLASGLSEQYF. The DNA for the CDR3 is TGTGCCAGCAGCTTGGCTAGCGGGCTGTCGGAGCAGTACTTC.

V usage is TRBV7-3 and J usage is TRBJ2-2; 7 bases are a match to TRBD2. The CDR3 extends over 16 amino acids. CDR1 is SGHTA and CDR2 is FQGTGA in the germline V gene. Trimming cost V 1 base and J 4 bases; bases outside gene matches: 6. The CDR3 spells CASSLNQGGSTGELFF. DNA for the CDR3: TGTGCCAGCAGCTTAAACCAGGGCGGGAGCACCGGGGAGCTGTTTTTT.

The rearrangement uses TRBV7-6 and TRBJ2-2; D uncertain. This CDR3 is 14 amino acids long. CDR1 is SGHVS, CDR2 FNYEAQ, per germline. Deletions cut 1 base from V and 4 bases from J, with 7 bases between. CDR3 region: CASSLEGGTGELFF. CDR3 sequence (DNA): TGTGCCAGCAGCTTAGAAGGCGGCACCGGGGAGCTGTTTTTT.

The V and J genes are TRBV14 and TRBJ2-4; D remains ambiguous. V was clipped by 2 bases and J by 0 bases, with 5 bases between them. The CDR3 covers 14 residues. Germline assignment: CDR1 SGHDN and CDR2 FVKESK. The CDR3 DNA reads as TGTGCCAGCAGCCAAAGACTAGCCAAAAACATTCAGTACTTC. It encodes CASSQRLAKNIQYF.

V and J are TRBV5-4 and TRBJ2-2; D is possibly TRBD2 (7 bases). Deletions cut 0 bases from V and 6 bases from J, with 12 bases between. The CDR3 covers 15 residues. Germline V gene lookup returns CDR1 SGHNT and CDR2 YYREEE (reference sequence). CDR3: CASSLDWEGAGELFF. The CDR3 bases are TGTGCCAGCAGCTTGGACTGGGAGGGGGCCGGGGAGCTGTTTTTT.

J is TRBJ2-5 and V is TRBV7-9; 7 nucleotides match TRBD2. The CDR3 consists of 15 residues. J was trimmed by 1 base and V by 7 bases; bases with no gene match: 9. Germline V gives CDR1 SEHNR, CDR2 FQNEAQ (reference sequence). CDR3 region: CASTLWGGGQETQYF. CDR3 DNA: TGTGCCAGCACCTTGTGGGGCGGGGGCCAAGAGACCCAGTACTTC.